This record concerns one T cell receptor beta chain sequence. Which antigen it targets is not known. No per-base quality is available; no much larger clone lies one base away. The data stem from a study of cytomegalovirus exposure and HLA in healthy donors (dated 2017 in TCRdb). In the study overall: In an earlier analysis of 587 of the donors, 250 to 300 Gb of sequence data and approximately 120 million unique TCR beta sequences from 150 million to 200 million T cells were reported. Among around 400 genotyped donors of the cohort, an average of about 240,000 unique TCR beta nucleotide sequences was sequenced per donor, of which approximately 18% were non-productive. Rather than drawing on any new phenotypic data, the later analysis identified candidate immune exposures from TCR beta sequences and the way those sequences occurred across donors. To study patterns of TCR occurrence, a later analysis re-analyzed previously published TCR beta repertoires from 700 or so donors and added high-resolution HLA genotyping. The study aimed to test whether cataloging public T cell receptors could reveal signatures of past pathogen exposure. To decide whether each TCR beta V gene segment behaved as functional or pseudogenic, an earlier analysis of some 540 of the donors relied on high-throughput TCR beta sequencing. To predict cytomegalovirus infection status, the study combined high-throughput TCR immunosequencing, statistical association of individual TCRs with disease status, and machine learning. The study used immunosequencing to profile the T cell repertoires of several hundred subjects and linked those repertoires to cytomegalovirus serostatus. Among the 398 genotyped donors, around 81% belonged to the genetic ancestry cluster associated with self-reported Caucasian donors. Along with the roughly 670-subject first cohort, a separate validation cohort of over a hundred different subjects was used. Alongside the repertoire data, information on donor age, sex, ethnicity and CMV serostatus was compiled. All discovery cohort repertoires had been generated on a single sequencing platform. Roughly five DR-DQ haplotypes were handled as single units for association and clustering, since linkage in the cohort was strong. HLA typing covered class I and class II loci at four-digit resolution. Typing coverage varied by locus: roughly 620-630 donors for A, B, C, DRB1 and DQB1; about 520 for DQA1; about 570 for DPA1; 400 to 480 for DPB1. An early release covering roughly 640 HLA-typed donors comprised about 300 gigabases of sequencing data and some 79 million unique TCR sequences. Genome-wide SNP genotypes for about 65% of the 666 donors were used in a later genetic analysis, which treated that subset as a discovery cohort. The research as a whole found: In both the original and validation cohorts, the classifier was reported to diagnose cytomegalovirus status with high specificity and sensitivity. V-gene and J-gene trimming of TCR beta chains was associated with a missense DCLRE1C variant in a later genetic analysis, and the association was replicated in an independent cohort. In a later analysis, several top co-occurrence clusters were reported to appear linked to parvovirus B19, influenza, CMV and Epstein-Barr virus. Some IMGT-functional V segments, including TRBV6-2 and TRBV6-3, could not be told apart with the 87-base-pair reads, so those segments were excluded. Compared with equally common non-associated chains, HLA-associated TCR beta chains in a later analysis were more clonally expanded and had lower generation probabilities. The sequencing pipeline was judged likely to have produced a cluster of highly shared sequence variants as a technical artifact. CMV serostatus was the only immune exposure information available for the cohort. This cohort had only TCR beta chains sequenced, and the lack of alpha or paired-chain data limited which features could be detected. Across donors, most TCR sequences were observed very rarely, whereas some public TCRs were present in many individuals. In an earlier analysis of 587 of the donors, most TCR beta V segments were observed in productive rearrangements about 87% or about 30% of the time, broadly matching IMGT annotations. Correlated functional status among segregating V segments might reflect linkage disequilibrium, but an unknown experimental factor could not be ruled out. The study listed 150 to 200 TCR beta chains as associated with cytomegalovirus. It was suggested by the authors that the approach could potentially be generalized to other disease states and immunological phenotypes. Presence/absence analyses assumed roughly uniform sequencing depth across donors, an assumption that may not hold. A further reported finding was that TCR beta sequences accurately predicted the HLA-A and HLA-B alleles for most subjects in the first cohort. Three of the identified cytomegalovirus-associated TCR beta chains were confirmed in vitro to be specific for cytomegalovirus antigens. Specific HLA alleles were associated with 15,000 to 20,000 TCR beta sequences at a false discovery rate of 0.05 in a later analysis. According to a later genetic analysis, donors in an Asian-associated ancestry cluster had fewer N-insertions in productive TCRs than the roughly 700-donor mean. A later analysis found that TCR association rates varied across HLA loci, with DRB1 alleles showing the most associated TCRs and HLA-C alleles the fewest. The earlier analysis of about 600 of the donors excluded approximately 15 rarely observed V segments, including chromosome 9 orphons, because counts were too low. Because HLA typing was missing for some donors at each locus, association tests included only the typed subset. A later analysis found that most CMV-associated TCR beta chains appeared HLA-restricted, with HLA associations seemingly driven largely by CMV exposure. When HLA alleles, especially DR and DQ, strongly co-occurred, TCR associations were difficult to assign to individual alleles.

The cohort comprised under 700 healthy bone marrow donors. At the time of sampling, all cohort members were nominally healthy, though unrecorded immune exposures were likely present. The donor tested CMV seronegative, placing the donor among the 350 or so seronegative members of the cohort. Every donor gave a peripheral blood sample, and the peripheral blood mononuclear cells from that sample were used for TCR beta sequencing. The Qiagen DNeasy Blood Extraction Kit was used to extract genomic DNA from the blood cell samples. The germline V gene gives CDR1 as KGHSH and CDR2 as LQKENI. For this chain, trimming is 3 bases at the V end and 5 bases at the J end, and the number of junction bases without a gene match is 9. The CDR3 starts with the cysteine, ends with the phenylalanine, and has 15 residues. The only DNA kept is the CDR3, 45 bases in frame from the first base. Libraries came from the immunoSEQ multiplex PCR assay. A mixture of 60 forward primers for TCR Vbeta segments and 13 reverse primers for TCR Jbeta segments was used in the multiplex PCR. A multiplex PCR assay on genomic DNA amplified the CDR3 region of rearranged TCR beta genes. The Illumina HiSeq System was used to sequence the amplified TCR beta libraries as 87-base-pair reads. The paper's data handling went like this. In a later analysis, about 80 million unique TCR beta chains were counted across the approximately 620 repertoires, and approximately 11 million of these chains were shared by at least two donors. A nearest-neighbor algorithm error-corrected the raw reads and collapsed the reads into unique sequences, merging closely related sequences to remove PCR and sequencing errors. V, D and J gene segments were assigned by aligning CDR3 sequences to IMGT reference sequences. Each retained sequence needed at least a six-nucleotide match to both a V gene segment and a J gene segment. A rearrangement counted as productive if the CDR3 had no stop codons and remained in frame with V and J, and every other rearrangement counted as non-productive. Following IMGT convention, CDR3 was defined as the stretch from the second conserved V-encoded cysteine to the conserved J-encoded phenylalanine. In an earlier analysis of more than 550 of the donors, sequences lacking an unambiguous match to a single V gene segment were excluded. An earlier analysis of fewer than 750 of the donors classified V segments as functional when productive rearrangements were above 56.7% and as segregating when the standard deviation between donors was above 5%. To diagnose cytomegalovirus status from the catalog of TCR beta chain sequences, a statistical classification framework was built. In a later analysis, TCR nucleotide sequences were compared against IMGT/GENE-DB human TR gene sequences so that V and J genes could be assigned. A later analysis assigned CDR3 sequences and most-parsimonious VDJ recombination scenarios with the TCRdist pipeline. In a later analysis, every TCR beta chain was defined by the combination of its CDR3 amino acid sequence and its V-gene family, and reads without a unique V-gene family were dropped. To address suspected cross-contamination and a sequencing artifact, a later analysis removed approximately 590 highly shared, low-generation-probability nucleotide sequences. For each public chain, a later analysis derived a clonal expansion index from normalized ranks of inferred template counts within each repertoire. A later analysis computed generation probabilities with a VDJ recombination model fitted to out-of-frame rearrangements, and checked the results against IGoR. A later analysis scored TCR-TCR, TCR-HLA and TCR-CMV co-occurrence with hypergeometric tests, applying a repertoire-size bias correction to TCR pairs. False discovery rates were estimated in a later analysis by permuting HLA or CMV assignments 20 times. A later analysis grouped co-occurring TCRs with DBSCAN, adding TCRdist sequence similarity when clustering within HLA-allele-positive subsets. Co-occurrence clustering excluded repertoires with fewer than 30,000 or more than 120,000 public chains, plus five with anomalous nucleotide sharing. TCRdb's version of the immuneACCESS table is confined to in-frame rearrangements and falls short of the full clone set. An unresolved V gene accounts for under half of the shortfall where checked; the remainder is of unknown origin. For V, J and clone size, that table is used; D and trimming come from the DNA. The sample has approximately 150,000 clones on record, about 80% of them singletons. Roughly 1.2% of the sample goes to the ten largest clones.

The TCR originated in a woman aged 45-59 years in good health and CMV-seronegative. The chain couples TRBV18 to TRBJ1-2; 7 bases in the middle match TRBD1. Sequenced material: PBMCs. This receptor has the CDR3 CASSPSRDRLYGYTF. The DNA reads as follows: TGTGCCAGCTCACCTTCGCGGGACAGATTATATGGCTACACCTTC. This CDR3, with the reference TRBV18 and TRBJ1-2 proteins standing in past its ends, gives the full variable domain NAGVMQNPRHLVRRRGQEARLRCSPMKGHSHVYWYRQLPEEGLKFMVYLQKENIIDESGMPKERFSAEFPKEGPSILRIQQVVRGDSAAYFCASSPSRDRLYGYTFGSGTRLTVV.